One sample yielded the 14 T cell receptor beta chains listed below, sequenced in a study of liver allograft versus peripheral blood T cells. At the level of the study: Comparing T cell receptor repertoires in transplanted livers with those in recipients' peripheral blood was part of the design.

MiXCR, run by TCRdb on the reads, gives a single entry per CDR3 protein. The sample holds fewer than 1,500 distinct CDR3 sequences, around 15% seen once. Receptors were obtained from a human patient who had a liver transplant. The graft donor may have contributed some T cells.

This clonotype is labeled as large. The rearrangement uses TRBV5-4 and TRBJ1-2; 9 bases are shared with TRBD1. The CDR3 runs to 15 residues. Unmatched junction bases numbered 8, after V lost 2 bases and J lost 6 bases. The germline CDR1 and CDR2 sequences are SGHNT and YYREEE (reference sequence). The CDR3 region is CASSFGQGTANGYTF. Here the CDR3 DNA reads TGTGCCAGCAGCTTTGGACAGGGGACGGCCAATGGCTACACCTTC.

This clonotype was counted between two and nine times. The gene calls are TRBV20-1 and TRBJ1-5; tentative D call: TRBD1 (5 bases). V lost 1 base and J lost 6, with 19 bases in between. The CDR3 spans 16 residues. Germline-derived CDR1 and CDR2 are DFQATT and SNEGSKA (reference sequence). The CDR3 region is CSARGRRVDLGQPQHF. CDR3 DNA: TGCAGTGCTAGAGGTCGCAGGGTGGATTTGGGTCAGCCCCAGCATTTT.

A note on this clonotype: A far larger clone is one base from this, pointing to a likely read error. The chain couples TRBV6-6 to TRBJ2-7; TRBD1 agrees at 9 bases. The J call may be wrong; the DNA end is better matched by TRBJ2-1. The CDR3 length is 16 residues. In germline, CDR1 is MNHNY, CDR2 SVGAGI (reference sequence). CDR3 in amino acids: CAGSEEEGQGGDEQFF. CDR3 sequence (DNA): TGTGCCGGCAGTGAAGAGGAGGGACAGGGTGGGGATGAGCAGTTCTTC.

This clonotype turned up a few times. The chain links TRBV6-5 to TRBJ1-2; D ambiguous. CDR3 length: 17 residues. Germline CDR1 reads MNHEY; CDR2 reads SVGAGI. V was trimmed by 4 bases and J by 5 bases, leaving 23 bases between them. This CDR3 reads CASSFRASRRMDYGYTF. The CDR3 DNA reads TGTGCCAGCAGTTTCCGGGCCAGTCGAAGAATGGATTATGGCTACACCTTC.

This clonotype is deemed medium-sized. V gene TRBV6-1 combines with J gene TRBJ2-1, with TRBD1 identical over 7 bases. Per the germline V gene, CDR1 is MNHNS and CDR2 is SASEGT. The V segment lost 4 bases and the J segment 3 bases; nucleotides outside the gene matches: 3. CDR3 length equals 14 residues. The CDR3 sequence: CASSGQGDYNEQFF. CDR3 sequence (DNA): TGTGCCAGCAGTGGACAGGGTGACTACAATGAGCAGTTCTTC.

This clonotype was counted only a few times. The chain employs TRBV14 and TRBJ2-2; D is ambiguous. The CDR3 runs to 15 residues. In germline, CDR1 is SGHDN, CDR2 FVKESK. V was clipped by 2 bases and J by 0 bases, with 7 bases between them. CDR3 sequence reads: CASSQRWTNTGELFF. In nucleotides, the CDR3 is TGTGCCAGCAGCCAACGGTGGACGAACACCGGGGAGCTGTTTTTT.

By frequency in the sample, this clonotype is medium-sized. V is TRBV6-2 or TRBV6-3 and J is TRBJ2-7; D is undetermined. Germline lookup yields CDR1 MNHEY and CDR2 SVGEGT. The CDR3 length is 11 residues. V was clipped by 6 bases and J by 1 base, with 4 bases between them. DNA for the CDR3: TGTGCCAGCAGCCCTTCCTACGAGCAGTACTTC. Protein product: CASSPSYEQYF.

By sample share, this clonotype is medium-sized. The V and J genes are TRBV7-9 and TRBJ2-1; D may be TRBD1 (6 bases). The CDR3 is made up of 13 amino acids. V shed 10 bases and J shed 2 bases, with 12 bases lying between them. Germline loops: CDR1 SEHNR, CDR2 FQNEAQ (reference sequence). The CDR3 bases are TGTGCCACTACAGGGAGTACCTACAATGAGCAGTTCTTC. It translates to CATTGSTYNEQFF.

This clonotype is medium-sized. The chain couples TRBV10-3 to TRBJ1-2; 10 nucleotides agree with TRBD1. The germline V gene encodes CDR1 ENHRY and CDR2 SYGVKD. The CDR3 covers 13 residues. V was pared by 11 bases and J by 8 bases, with 11 bases of the junction left unmatched. The CDR3 loop reads CAASDRGLRGYTF. The CDR3 region has the DNA TGTGCCGCATCAGACAGGGGGCTTAGGGGCTACACCTTC.

This clonotype is deemed large. This chain uses TRBV27 with TRBJ2-2; 12 nucleotides line up with TRBD2. V shed 4 bases, J shed 7 bases, and the junction held 7 bases outside the gene matches. The germline V gene has CDR1 MNHEY and CDR2 SMNVEV (reference sequence). CDR3 length: 16 residues. CDR3 in amino acids: CASSSRLAGVDGELFF. The CDR3, as DNA: TGTGCCAGCAGTTCTCGACTAGCGGGGGTTGACGGGGAGCTGTTTTTT.

This clonotype is medium-sized within its sample. The chain is built from TRBV11-2 and TRBJ1-5; D not certain. The CDR3 contains 13 residues. Germline CDR1 SGHAT, CDR2 FQNNGV. V lost 5 bases and J 6 bases, leaving 11 bases between the germline ends. The CDR3 here is CASSPTGLQPQHF. CDR3 bases: TGTGCCAGCAGCCCCACGGGTCTTCAGCCCCAGCATTTT.

Within the sample, this clonotype is medium-sized. The J gene is TRBJ1-2, the V gene TRBV6-5, with 7 positions matching TRBD1. The CDR3 has 14 residues. CDR1 and CDR2 from the germline V gene are MNHEY and SVGAGI. The ends lost 4 bases at V and 4 bases at J; junction bases unmatched: 6. CDR3 loop: CASSWQGGSYGYTF. Here the CDR3 DNA reads TGTGCCAGCAGTTGGCAGGGGGGGTCCTATGGCTACACCTTC.

By frequency in the sample, this clonotype is large. This chain links TRBV6-5 with TRBJ1-6; 9 nucleotides match TRBD1. J was trimmed by 10 bases and V by 6 bases; bases with no gene match: 7. The V gene's germline CDR1 is MNHEY and CDR2 SVGAGI. This CDR3 spans 14 amino acids. Written as DNA, the CDR3 is TGTGCCAGCAGGCCAGAGGGACAGGGCTCACCCCTCCACTTT. Amino acid sequence: CASRPEGQGSPLHF.

This clonotype qualifies as large (0.1 to 1%). This rearrangement joins TRBV6-5 to TRBJ2-5, with 7 bases identical to TRBD2. Germline V lookup: CDR1 MNHEY, CDR2 SVGAGI. The V gene end was trimmed by 0 bases and the J gene end by 5 bases; junction bases not matched to a gene: 6. CDR3 size: 15 residues. The CDR3 DNA sequence: TGTGCCAGCAGTTACTCGACCTTGGGGGGGGAGACCCAGTACTTC. It yields the protein CASSYSTLGGETQYF.